This T cell receptor (beta chain) emerged from a study of blood T cells in healthy people across ages. Per individual sample, total RNA of at least 5 micrograms was extracted. This clonotype was counted a single time. As yet, its antigen is unknown. The ends lost 0 bases at V and 5 bases at J; junction bases unmatched: 9. The CDR3 consists of 16 residues. Germline loops: CDR1 SGHAT, CDR2 FQNNGV. With a J-beta primer mix and a sample-barcoded 5' primer, a second PCR ran about 7 to 12 cycles. Tagging of each cDNA molecule was performed by a template-switch adaptor with 12 random nucleotides. TCRdb analysed the 5' RACE reads with MiXCR anew, one entry per CDR3 protein. The data contain about 1.8 million distinct CDR3 sequences, 49% of them singletons. Study-wide findings and caveats: Changes in expanded clonotypes were possibly confounded, as the CMV status of donors was unknown.

The receptor's source is a woman in her thirties or forties in good health. The chain combines TRBV11-2 with TRBJ2-7; 8 bases fit TRBD1. The material sequenced was blood. The CDR3 loop reads CASSLDGRTGLHEQYF. The CDR3 DNA follows: TGTGCCAGCAGCTTAGATGGTAGGACAGGGTTGCACGAGCAGTACTTC.